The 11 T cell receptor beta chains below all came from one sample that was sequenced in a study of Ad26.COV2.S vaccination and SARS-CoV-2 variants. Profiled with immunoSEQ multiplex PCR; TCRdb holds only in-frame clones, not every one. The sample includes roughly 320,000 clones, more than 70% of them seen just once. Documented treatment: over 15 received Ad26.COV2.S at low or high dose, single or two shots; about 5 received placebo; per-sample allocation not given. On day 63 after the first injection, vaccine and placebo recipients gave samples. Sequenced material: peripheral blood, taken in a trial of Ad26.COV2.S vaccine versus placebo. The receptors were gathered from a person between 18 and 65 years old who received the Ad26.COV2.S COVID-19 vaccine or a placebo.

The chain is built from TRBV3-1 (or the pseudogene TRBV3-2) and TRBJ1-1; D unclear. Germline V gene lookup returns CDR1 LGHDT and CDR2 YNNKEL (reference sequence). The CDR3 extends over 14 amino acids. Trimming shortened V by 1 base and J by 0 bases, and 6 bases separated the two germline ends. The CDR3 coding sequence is TGTGCCAGCAGCCAAGGGTCAATGAACACTGAAGCTTTCTTT. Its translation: CASSQGSMNTEAFF.

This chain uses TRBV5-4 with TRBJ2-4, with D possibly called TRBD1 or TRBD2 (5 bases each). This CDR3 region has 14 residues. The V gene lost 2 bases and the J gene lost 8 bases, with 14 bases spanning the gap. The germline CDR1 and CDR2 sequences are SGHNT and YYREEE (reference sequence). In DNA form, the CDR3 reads TGTGCCAGCAGCTTATCAGGGATCGGGGACATTCAGTACTTC. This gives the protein CASSLSGIGDIQYF. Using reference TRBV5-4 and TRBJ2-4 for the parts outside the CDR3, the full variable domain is ETGVTQSPTHLIKTRGQQVTLRCSSQSGHNTVSWYQQALGQGPQFIFQYYREEENGRGNFPPRFSGLQFPNYSSELNVNALELDDSALYLCASSLSGIGDIQYFGAGTRLSVL.

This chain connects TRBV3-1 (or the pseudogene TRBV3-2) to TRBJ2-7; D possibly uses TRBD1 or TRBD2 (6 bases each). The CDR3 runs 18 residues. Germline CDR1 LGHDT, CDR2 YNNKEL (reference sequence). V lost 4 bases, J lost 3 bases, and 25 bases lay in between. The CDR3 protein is CASSPYRERAGPHYEQYF. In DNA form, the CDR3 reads TGTGCCAGCAGCCCATACAGGGAGAGGGCGGGACCCCACTACGAGCAGTACTTC.

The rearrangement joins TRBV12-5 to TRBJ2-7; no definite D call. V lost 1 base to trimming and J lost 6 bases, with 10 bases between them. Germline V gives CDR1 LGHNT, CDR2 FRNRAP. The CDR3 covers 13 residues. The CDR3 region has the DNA TGTGCTAGTGGTTTGGACGGGCCGGGCGAGCAGTACTTC. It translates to CASGLDGPGEQYF.

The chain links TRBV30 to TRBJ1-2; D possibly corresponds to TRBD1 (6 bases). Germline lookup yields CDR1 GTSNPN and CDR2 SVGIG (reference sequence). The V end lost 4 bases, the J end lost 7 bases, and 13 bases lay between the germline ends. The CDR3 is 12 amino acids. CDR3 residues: CAWTKDSFGYTF. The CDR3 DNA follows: TGTGCCTGGACCAAGGACAGTTTTGGCTACACCTTC.

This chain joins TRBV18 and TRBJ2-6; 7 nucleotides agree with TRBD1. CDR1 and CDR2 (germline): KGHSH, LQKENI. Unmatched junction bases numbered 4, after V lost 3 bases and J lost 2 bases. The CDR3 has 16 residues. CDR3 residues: CASSPYTGAGANVLTF. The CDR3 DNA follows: TGTGCCAGCTCACCCTATACAGGGGCTGGGGCCAACGTCCTGACTTTC.

The CDR3 region is CASSQEPGAGYTF. The CDR3 region has the DNA TGCGCCAGCAGCCAAGAGCCGGGGGCTGGCTACACCTTC. This chain connects TRBV4-3 to TRBJ1-2, with D possibly being TRBD1 (6 bases). The V end lost 0 bases, the J end lost 7 bases, and 9 bases lay between the germline ends. The CDR3 consists of 13 residues. The V gene's germline CDR1 is LGHNA and CDR2 YSLEER.

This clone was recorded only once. CDR3 bases: TGTGCCAGCAGCTTGGGGCCAGCGGGGGGGCCCCAAGAGACCCAGTACTTC. As protein: CASSLGPAGGPQETQYF. The chain links TRBV5-6 to TRBJ2-5, with 10 bases that match TRBD2. Germline CDR1 SGHDT, CDR2 YYEEEE. Trimming at V came to 0 bases and at J to 1 base, leaving 6 bases not matched to a gene. CDR3 length: 17 residues. Using reference TRBV5-6 and TRBJ2-5 for the parts outside the CDR3, the full variable domain is DAGVTQSPTHLIKTRGQQVTLRCSPKSGHDTVSWYQQALGQGPQFIFQYYEEEERQRGNFPDRFSGHQFPNYSSELNVNALLLGDSALYLCASSLGPAGGPQETQYFGPGTRLLVL.

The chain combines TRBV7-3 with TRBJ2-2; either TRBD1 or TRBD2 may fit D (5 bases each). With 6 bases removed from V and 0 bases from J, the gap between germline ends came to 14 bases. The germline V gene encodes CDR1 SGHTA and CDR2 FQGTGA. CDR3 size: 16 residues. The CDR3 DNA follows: TGTGCCAGCAGAACAAAGGGGACGACGAACACCGGGGAGCTGTTTTTT. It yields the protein CASRTKGTTNTGELFF. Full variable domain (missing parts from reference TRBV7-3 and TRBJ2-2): GAGVSQTPSNKVTEKGKYVELRCDPISGHTALYWYRQSLGQGPEFLIYFQGTGAADDSGLPNDRFFAVRPEGSVSTLKIQRTERGDSAVYLCASRTKGTTNTGELFFGEGSRLTVL.

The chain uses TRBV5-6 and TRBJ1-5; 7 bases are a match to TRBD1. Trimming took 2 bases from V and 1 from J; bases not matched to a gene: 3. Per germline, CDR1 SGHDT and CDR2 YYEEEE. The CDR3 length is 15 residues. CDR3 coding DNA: TGTGCCAGCAGCTTCCAGGGGGGAAGCAATCAGCCCCAGCATTTT. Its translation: CASSFQGGSNQPQHF.

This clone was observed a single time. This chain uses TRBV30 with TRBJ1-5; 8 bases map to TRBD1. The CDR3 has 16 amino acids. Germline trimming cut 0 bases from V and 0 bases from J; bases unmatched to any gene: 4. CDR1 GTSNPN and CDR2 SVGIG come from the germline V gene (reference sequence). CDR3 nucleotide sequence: TGTGCCTGGAGTGTACAGACAGGGGTTAGCAATCAGCCCCAGCATTTT. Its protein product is CAWSVQTGVSNQPQHF. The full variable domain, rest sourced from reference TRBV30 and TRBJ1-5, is SQTIHQWPATLVQPVGSPLSLECTVEGTSNPNLYWYRQAAGRGLQLLFYSVGIGQISSEVPQNLSASRPQDRQFILSSKKLLLSDSGFYLCAWSVQTGVSNQPQHFGDGTRLSIL.